A single sample gave rise to the 3 T cell receptor beta chains below, sequenced in a study of shared clonotypes between healthy human individuals. The assay was immunoSEQ multiplex PCR, and TCRdb's table has in-frame clones only and misses some. The sample consists of roughly 2.5 million clones, 85% to 95% of them appearing once. Material: naive CD4+ T cells sorted from blood. Subset in this sample: CD45RA+ positively selected. These receptors all come from a man between 18 and 35 years old in good health.

This rearrangement joins TRBV19 to TRBJ2-3; a weak D match, TRBD1 (6 bases). The CDR3 has 17 residues. The germline V and J ends were trimmed by 3 bases and 3 bases, with 19 bases remaining between them. Looked up from germline, CDR1 is LNHDA and CDR2 is SQIVND (reference sequence). The CDR3 DNA is TGTGCCAGTAGTATCGGGACACCACTTGGACCTACAGATACGCAGTATTTT. This sequence encodes CASSIGTPLGPTDTQYF.

The chain employs TRBV4-1 and TRBJ2-1; D gene uncertain. Looked up from germline, CDR1 is MGHRA and CDR2 is YSYEKL. Trimming pared 3 bases from V and 7 bases from J, leaving 13 bases between. This CDR3 spans 14 amino acids. As DNA, the CDR3 is TGCGCCAGCAGCCAGCCCGTCCCTCGGAATGAGCAGTTCTTC. Protein product: CASSQPVPRNEQFF.

The rearrangement links TRBV28 to TRBJ1-5; TRBD1 aligns across 9 bases. The CDR3 loop spans 17 amino acids. The V and J ends lost 6 bases and 0 bases, in that order; junction bases with no gene match: 9. The V gene's germline CDR1 is MDHEN and CDR2 SYDVKM. The CDR3 is CASRRDRDFNSNQPQHF. CDR3 DNA sequence: TGTGCCAGCAGACGGGACAGGGATTTTAATAGCAATCAGCCCCAGCATTTT.